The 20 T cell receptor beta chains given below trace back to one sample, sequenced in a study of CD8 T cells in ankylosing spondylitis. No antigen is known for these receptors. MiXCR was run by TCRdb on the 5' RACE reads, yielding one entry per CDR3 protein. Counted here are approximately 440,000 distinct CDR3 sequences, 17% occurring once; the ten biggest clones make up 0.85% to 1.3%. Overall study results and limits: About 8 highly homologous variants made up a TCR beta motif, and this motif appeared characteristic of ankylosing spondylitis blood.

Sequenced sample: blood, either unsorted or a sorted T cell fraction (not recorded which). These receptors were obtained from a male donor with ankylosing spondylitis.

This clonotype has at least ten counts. The CDR3 reads CASRKIGETQETQYF. The CDR3 DNA reads as TGTGCCAGCAGGAAGATAGGGGAAACTCAAGAGACCCAGTACTTC. The gene calls are TRBV12-3 or TRBV12-4 and TRBJ2-5; maybe TRBD1 (5 bases). The V gene lost 6 bases and the J gene lost 2 bases, with 16 bases spanning the gap. The CDR3 loop spans 15 amino acids.

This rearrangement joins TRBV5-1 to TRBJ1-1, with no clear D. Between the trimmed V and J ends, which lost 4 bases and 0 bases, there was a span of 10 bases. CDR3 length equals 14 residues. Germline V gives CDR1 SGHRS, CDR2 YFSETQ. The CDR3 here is CASSRETVNTEAFF. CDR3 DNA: TGCGCCAGCAGCCGCGAGACCGTGAACACTGAAGCTTTCTTT.

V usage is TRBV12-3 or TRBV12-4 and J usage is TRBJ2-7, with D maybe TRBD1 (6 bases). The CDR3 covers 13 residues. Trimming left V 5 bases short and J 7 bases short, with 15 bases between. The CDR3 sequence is CASSEGGPGEQYF. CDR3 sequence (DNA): TGTGCCAGCAGTGAAGGGGGTCCTGGGGAGCAGTACTTC.

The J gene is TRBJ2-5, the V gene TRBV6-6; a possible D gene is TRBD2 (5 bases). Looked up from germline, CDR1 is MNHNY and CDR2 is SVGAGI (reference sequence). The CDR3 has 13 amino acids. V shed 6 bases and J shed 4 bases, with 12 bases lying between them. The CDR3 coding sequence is TGTGCCAGCAGGCGCGAGGGAATAGAGACCCAGTACTTC. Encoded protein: CASRREGIETQYF.

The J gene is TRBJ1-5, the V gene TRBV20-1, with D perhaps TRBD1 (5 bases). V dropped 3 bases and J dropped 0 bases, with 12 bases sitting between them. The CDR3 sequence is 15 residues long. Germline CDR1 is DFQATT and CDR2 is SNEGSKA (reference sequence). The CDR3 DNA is TGCAGTGCTAGCGCTGGGGCTAATAGCAATCAGCCCCAGCATTTT. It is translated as CSASAGANSNQPQHF.

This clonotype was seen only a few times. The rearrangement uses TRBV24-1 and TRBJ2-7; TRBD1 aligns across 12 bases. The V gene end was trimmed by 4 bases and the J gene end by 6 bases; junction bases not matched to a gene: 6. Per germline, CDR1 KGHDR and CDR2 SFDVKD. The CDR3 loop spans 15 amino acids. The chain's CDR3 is CATSDSGTGGTEQYF. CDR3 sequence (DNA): TGTGCCACCAGTGACTCCGGGACAGGGGGCACCGAGCAGTACTTC.

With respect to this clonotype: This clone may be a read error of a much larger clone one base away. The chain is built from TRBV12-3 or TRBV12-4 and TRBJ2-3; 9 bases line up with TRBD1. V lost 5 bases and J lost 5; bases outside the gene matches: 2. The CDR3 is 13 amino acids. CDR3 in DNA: TGTGCCAGCAGTGGACAGGGGAAAGATACGCAGTATTTT. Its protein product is CASSGQGKDTQYF.

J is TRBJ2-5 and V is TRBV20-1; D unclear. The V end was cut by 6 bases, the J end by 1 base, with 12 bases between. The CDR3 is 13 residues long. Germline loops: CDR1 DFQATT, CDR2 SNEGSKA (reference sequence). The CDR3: CSAGPGLQETQYF. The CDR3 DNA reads TGCAGTGCGGGTCCGGGCCTCCAAGAGACCCAGTACTTC.

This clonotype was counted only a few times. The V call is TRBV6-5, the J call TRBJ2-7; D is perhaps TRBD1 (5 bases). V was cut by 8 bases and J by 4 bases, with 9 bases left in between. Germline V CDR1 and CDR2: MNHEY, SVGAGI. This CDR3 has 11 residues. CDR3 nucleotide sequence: TGTGCCAGCCAGGGTATATACGAGCAGTACTTC. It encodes CASQGIYEQYF.

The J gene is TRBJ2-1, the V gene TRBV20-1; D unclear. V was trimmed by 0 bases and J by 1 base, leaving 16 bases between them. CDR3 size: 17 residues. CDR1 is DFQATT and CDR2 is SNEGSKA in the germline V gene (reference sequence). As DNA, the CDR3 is TGCAGTGCTAGAGATCCTAAGCGCTCTACGTCCTACAATGAGCAGTTCTTC. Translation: CSARDPKRSTSYNEQFF.

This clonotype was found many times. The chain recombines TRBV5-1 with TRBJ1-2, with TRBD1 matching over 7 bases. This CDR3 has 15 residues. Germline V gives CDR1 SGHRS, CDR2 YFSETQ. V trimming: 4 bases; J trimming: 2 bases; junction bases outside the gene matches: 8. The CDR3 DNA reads TGCGCCAGCAGCGATATAGGACAGGCAAACTATGGCTACACCTTC. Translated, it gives CASSDIGQANYGYTF. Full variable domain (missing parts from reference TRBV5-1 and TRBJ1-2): KAGVTQTPRYLIKTRGQQVTLSCSPISGHRSVSWYQQTPGQGLQFLFEYFSETQRNKGNFPGRFSGRQFSNSRSEMNVSTLELGDSALYLCASSDIGQANYGYTFGSGTRLTVV.

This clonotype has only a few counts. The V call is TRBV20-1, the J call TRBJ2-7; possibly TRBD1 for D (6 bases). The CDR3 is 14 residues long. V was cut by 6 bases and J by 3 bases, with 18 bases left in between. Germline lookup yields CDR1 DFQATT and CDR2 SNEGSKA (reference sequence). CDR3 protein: CSAVGASKNYEQYF. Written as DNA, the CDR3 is TGCAGTGCGGTGGGGGCATCCAAAAACTACGAGCAGTACTTC.

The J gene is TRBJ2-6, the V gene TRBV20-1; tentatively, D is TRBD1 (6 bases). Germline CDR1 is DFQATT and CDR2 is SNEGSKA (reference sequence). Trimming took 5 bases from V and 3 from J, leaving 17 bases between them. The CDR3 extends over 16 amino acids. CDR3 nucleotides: TGCAGTGCTGCCCAGGGGCTGCGTGGTGGGGCCAACGTCCTGACTTTC. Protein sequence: CSAAQGLRGGANVLTF.

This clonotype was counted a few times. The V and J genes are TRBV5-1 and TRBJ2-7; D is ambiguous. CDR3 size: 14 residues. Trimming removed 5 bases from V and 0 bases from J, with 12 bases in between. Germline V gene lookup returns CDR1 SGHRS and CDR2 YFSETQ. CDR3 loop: CASSYDSSSYEQYF. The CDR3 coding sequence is TGCGCCAGCAGTTACGACTCCTCCTCCTACGAGCAGTACTTC.

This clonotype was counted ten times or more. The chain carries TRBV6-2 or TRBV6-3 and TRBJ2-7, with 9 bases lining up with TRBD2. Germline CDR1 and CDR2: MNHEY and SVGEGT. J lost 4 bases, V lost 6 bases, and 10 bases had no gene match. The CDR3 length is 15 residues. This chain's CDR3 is CASSEPSGRKYEQYF. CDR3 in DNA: TGTGCCAGCAGCGAACCCAGCGGGAGGAAATACGAGCAGTACTTC.

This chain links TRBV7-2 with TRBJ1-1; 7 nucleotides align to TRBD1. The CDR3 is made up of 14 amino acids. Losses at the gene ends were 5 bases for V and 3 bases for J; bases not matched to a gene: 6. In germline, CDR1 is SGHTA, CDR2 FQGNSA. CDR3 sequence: CASSLNRGYTEAFF. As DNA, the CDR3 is TGTGCCAGCAGCCTAAACAGGGGTTACACTGAAGCTTTCTTT.

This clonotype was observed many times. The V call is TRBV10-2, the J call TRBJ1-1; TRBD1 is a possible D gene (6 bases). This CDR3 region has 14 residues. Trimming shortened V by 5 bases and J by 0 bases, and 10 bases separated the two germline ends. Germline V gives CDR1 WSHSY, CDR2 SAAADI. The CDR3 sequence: CASSKGQLNTEAFF. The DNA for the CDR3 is TGCGCCAGCAGTAAAGGACAGCTGAACACTGAAGCTTTCTTT.

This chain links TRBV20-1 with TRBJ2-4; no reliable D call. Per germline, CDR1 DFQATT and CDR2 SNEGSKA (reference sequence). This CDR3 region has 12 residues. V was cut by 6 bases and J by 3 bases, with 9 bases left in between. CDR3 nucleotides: TGCAGTGCCCGGACGGACAAAAACATTCAGTACTTC. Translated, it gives CSARTDKNIQYF.

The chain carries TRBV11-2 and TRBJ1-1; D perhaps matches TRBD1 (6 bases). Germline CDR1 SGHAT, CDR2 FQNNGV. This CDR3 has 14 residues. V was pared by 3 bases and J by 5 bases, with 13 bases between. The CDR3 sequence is CASSFFGGQTEAFF. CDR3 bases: TGTGCCAGCAGCTTCTTCGGGGGCCAAACTGAAGCTTTCTTT.

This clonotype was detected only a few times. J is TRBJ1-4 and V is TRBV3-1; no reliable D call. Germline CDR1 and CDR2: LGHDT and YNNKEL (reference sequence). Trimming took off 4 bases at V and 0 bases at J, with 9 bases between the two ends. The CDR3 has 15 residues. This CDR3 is CASSRMRTTNEKLFF. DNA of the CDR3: TGTGCCAGCAGCCGCATGCGGACAACTAATGAAAAACTGTTTTTT.